In its sample, the clone carrying this T cell receptor beta chain was seen a few times. Trimming pared 4 bases from V and 3 bases from J, leaving 14 bases between. CDR1 is SEHNR and CDR2 is FQNEAQ in the germline V gene (reference sequence). This CDR3 is 15 amino acids long. The sample belongs to a study of T-cell memory formation after mild COVID-19. TCRdb called the 5' RACE reads again in MiXCR, with one record for every CDR3 protein. Of around 320,000 distinct CDR3 sequences in the sample, over 25% were seen once. The chain employs TRBV7-9 and TRBJ2-3; D is perhaps TRBD2 (6 bases). The material sequenced was PBMCs or a T cell subset sorted from them (not recorded which). This receptor was taken from an adult woman who had mild COVID-19 (a few samples of this study predate the infection). Cell type and time point are not known. The CDR3 nucleotides read TGTGCCAGCAGCTACTCCGGGACTGCAACAGATACGCAGTATTTT. It is translated as CASSYSGTATDTQYF.